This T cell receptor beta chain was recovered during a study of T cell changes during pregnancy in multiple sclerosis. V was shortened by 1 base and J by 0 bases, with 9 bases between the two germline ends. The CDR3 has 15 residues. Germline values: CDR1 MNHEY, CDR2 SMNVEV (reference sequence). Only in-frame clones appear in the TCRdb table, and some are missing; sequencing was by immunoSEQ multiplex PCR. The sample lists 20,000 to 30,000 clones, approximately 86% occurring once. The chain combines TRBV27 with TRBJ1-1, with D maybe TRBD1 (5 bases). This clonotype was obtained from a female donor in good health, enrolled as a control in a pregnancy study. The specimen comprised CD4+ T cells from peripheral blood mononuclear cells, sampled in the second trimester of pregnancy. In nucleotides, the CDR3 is TGTGCCAGCAGTTTATACTCAGGGATGAACACTGAAGCTTTCTTT. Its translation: CASSLYSGMNTEAFF.